This T cell receptor (beta chain) was obtained from a study of cytomegalovirus exposure and HLA in healthy donors. General study points: V- and J-gene trimming of TCR beta was linked (in a later analysis) to a missense DCLRE1C variant.

The PCR ran on 60 Vbeta and 13 Jbeta primers. Data came from immunoSEQ multiplex PCR; TCRdb stores just in-frame clones and leaves some out. This sample carries 150,000 to 200,000 clones, around 81% of them seen once, and the ten largest clones take under 2.5%. Per the germline V gene, CDR1 is MDHEN and CDR2 is SYDVKM. The CDR3 loop spans 14 amino acids. With 2 bases clipped from V and 9 bases from J, the junction kept 7 bases outside the gene matches. As to this clone: Its antigen is currently unknown.

The TCR comes from a woman aged 25 to 45 in good health and CMV-seronegative. Material for sequencing was PBMCs. The genes are TRBV28 and TRBJ2-1, with 7 nucleotides matching TRBD2. The CDR3 DNA reads TGTGCCAGCAGTTTAGCGGGAGAGCTGCCTGAGCAGTTCTTC. It yields the protein CASSLAGELPEQFF.